This TCR beta chain was profiled in a study of T cells after posttransplantation cyclophosphamide. Overall study findings and caveats: After PTCy, TRB diversity resembled that of CNI/methotrexate controls. Donor CD8+ memory clones often dominated recipient blood repertoires at later times.

The assay was immunoSEQ multiplex PCR, and TCRdb's table has in-frame clones only and misses some. The sample counts approximately 39,000 clones, none seen once; the ten largest own approximately 1.1%. Peripheral blood was collected from the related graft donor on the marrow donation day. This clone was observed many times. The antigen remains undetermined. CDR1 and CDR2 from the germline V gene are LGHNA and YNFKEQ. The CDR3 has 16 residues. Deletions cut 0 bases from V and 1 base from J, with 13 bases between. Sequencing was done on a sample of PBMCs. The chain employs TRBV4-2 and TRBJ2-7; a weak D match, TRBD2 (6 bases). The clonotype originates from a girl aged 5-17 years in good health, CMV-negative, and a related stem cell transplant donor. CDR3 DNA sequence: TGTGCCAGCAGCCAAGATTACGGGAGTCCTTCCTACGAGCAGTACTTC. Its translation: CASSQDYGSPSYEQYF.